Reported below is one TCR beta chain. Its specificity is unknown. The germline CDR1 and CDR2 sequences are SGDLS and YYNGEE. The CDR3 consists of 15 residues. The V gene end was trimmed by 2 bases and the J gene end by 5 bases; junction bases not matched to a gene: 7. The sample originates from a study of CD8 T cells in Susac syndrome. Study-level findings and limits: As acknowledged by the study, its TCR sequencing and HLA analysis included a relatively small number of individuals.

RNA in amounts of roughly 0.45 to 1 ug was reverse transcribed with random hexamers. TCR beta CDR3 was amplified by immunoSEQ multiplex PCR. This amplification extended across 54 Vbeta and 13 Jbeta segments. MiXCR, run by TCRdb on the immunoSEQ multiplex PCR reads, gives a single entry per CDR3 protein. Found here are 120,000 or so distinct CDR3 sequences, around 94% of them singletons; the top ten hold under 0.095%. Sequenced sample: CD4+ T cells from PBMCs. The TCR originated in a human donor with multiple sclerosis. The chain carries TRBV9 and TRBJ2-5, with 9 bases aligning to TRBD2. CDR3 DNA sequence: TGTGCCAGCAGCGTCTTAGCGGGGGAGGGGGAGACCCAGTACTTC. Translating gives CASSVLAGEGETQYF.